This entry lists 18 T cell receptor beta chains sequenced from one sample in a study of blood T cell repertoires in COVID-19. This table comes from immunoSEQ multiplex PCR, and its TCRdb copy is limited to in-frame clones, with some not included. The sample gives a few hundred thousand clones, 75% to 90% of which show up once; approximately 5% is in the top ten. The sequenced sample consisted of PBMCs or T cells enriched from blood (not recorded which). The receptors were gathered from a woman between 45 and 60 years old who had recovered from COVID-19.

The V and J genes are TRBV11-1 and TRBJ1-1, with TRBD1 matching over 7 bases. Germline V lookup: CDR1 SGHAT, CDR2 FQDESV (reference sequence). The CDR3 covers 12 residues. V lost 4 bases and J lost 6; bases outside the gene matches: 2. The CDR3 DNA reads TGTGCCAGCAGCTCACAGGGGCCTGAAGCTTTCTTT. This gives the protein CASSSQGPEAFF.

This sequence joins TRBV7-9 and TRBJ2-7; 9 bases map to TRBD1. From germline, CDR1 is SEHNR and CDR2 FQNEAQ (reference sequence). V was clipped by 2 bases and J by 5 bases; unmatched bases: 7. This CDR3 has 15 residues. As DNA, the CDR3 is TGTGCCAGCAGCTTATTGGGGGACAGGGATAACGAGCAGTACTTC. It specifies CASSLLGDRDNEQYF.

CDR3 nucleotide sequence: TGTGCCAGCAGCTTAGTTTGGGGCGGGGACAGGGCTCACTATGGCTACACCTTC. Its translation: CASSLVWGGDRAHYGYTF. The rearrangement joins TRBV7-2 to TRBJ1-2; 9 nucleotides line up with TRBD1. There are 18 residues in the CDR3. V was pared by 1 base and J by 3 bases, with 12 bases of the junction left unmatched. CDR1 is SGHTA and CDR2 is FQGNSA in the germline V gene.

The chain is built from TRBV4-2 and TRBJ2-2; 7 bases agree with TRBD2. The V gene end was trimmed by 1 base and the J gene end by 8 bases; junction bases not matched to a gene: 13. The CDR3 runs to 17 residues. Germline V gives CDR1 LGHNA, CDR2 YNFKEQ. CDR3 nucleotide sequence: TGTGCCAGCAGCCAAGCAGGAATAGGGAGGGCCGCAGGGGAGCTGTTTTTT. It codes for CASSQAGIGRAAGELFF.

This clone has only one observation. This chain joins TRBV5-6 and TRBJ1-1; the D is unclear. CDR3 length equals 12 residues. Trimming removed 0 bases at V and 9 bases at J, with 9 bases between. Germline V gives CDR1 SGHDT, CDR2 YYEEEE. CDR3: CASSLARTKAFF. As DNA, the CDR3 is TGTGCCAGCAGCTTGGCCAGGACTAAAGCTTTCTTT. The whole variable domain, filled in from reference TRBV5-6 and TRBJ1-1, reads DAGVTQSPTHLIKTRGQQVTLRCSPKSGHDTVSWYQQALGQGPQFIFQYYEEEERQRGNFPDRFSGHQFPNYSSELNVNALLLGDSALYLCASSLARTKAFFGQGTRLTVV.

V and J are TRBV6-4 and TRBJ2-5, with TRBD2 matching over 15 bases. The germline CDR1 and CDR2 sequences are MRHNA and SNTAGT. V trimming: 0 bases; J trimming: 2 bases; junction bases outside the gene matches: 10. This CDR3 spans 20 amino acids. The CDR3 spells CASSDSGTGLAGGSQETQYF. CDR3 nucleotides: TGTGCCAGCAGTGACTCGGGGACGGGACTAGCGGGAGGCTCACAAGAGACCCAGTACTTC.

J is TRBJ2-7 and V is TRBV29-1; 9 nucleotides align to TRBD1. The CDR3 spans 12 residues. V lost 7 bases to trimming and J lost 6 bases; unmatched junction nucleotides: 7. CDR1 is SQVTM and CDR2 is ANQGSEA in the germline V gene. Here the CDR3 DNA reads TGCAGCGCAAGGACAGGGGAGAGCGAGCAGTACTTC. Residues: CSARTGESEQYF.

The rearrangement uses TRBV9 and TRBJ1-3; no definite D call. The germline gives CDR1 SGDLS, CDR2 YYNGEE. With 3 bases removed from V and 7 bases from J, the gap between germline ends came to 11 bases. The CDR3 has 13 amino acids. As DNA, the CDR3 is TGTGCCAGCAGCGGCGGTCACGGGAACACCATATATTTT. Its protein product is CASSGGHGNTIYF.

The V gene is TRBV5-6, the J gene TRBJ1-1, with 7 bases aligning to TRBD1. The CDR3 loop spans 17 amino acids. V lost 1 base and J lost 7; bases outside the gene matches: 16. Germline CDR1 and CDR2: SGHDT and YYEEEE. The CDR3 DNA is TGTGCCAGCAGCTTGAACATGGCAGGGGGAACGTACGTTGAAGCTTTCTTT. Its protein product is CASSLNMAGGTYVEAFF. Based on the CDR3 plus reference TRBV5-6 and TRBJ1-1, the full variable domain is DAGVTQSPTHLIKTRGQQVTLRCSPKSGHDTVSWYQQALGQGPQFIFQYYEEEERQRGNFPDRFSGHQFPNYSSELNVNALLLGDSALYLCASSLNMAGGTYVEAFFGQGTRLTVV.

The chain has TRBV3-1 (or the pseudogene TRBV3-2) and TRBJ2-5, with TRBD2 matching 9 bases. The CDR3 extends over 18 amino acids. Germline V CDR1 and CDR2: LGHDT, YNNKEL (reference sequence). Unmatched junction bases numbered 16, after V lost 4 bases and J lost 4 bases. The CDR3 DNA follows: TGTGCCAGCAGCCGTTCGTTAGCGGGAGAGAGTTCGGGAGAGACCCAGTACTTC. It is translated as CASSRSLAGESSGETQYF.

Notes on this clone: At one end, the junction sequence differs from germline, possibly due to a read error. The chain couples TRBV19 to TRBJ2-1; 8 bases are shared with TRBD2. There are 18 residues in the CDR3. The germline V gene has CDR1 LNHDA and CDR2 SQIVND (reference sequence). This CDR3 reads CASSVEGLGAGIYNEQFF. The CDR3 coding sequence is TGTGCCAGTAGTGTAGAGGGACTAGGGGCGGGTATCTACAATGAGCAGTTCTTC.

The CDR3: CAWKSYRNTEAFF. For the CDR3, the DNA is TGTGCCTGGAAATCGTACAGGAACACTGAAGCTTTCTTT. The rearrangement links TRBV30 to TRBJ1-1; D is ambiguous. Germline V gives CDR1 GTSNPN, CDR2 SVGIG (reference sequence). The V and J ends lost 4 bases and 1 base respectively, with 10 bases between them. The CDR3 runs to 13 residues.

V gene TRBV7-3 combines with J gene TRBJ2-1, with D perhaps TRBD2 (5 bases). CDR3 size: 13 residues. Trimming pared 0 bases from V and 12 bases from J, leaving 12 bases between. Germline lookup yields CDR1 SGHTA and CDR2 FQGTGA. DNA of the CDR3: TGTGCCAGCAGCTTAACGAGGGATGCTGCGCAGTTCTTC. Its translation is CASSLTRDAAQFF.

The sample holds a few counts of this clone. The genes are TRBV27 and TRBJ2-1; TRBD2 agrees at 7 bases. In germline, CDR1 is MNHEY, CDR2 SMNVEV (reference sequence). The trim removed 10 bases at V and 5 bases at J, leaving 11 bases unmatched. The length of the CDR3 is 14 residues. The CDR3 coding sequence is TGTGCCACCTACCCTGGCCGGGGGGACAATGAGCAGTTCTTC. It encodes CATYPGRGDNEQFF.

The DNA for the CDR3 is TGTGCCAGCGGGGCGGGGTACCAAGAGACCCAGTACTTC. Translating gives CASGAGYQETQYF. The chain couples TRBV6-5 to TRBJ2-5; the D gene is possibly TRBD2 (6 bases). From germline, CDR1 is MNHEY and CDR2 SVGAGI. The V gene lost 8 bases and the J gene lost 0 bases, with 10 bases spanning the gap. The length of the CDR3 is 13 residues.

The rearrangement uses TRBV5-1 and TRBJ2-3; D unresolved. This CDR3 contains 12 residues. Deletions cut 2 bases from V and 4 bases from J, with 5 bases between. Germline V gene lookup returns CDR1 SGHRS and CDR2 YFSETQ. CDR3 sequence (DNA): TGCGCCAGCAGCTTAGAGGCAGATACGCAGTATTTT. It is translated as CASSLEADTQYF.

The chain uses TRBV9 and TRBJ2-2, with 8 bases lining up with TRBD1. Looked up from germline, CDR1 is SGDLS and CDR2 is YYNGEE. The junction had 9 bases not matched to a gene; V was cut back by 4 bases and J by 7 bases. The CDR3 totals 15 residues. The DNA of the CDR3 is TGTGCCAGCAGCCCAAACCAGGGGGCAAGCGGGGAGCTGTTTTTT. Translation: CASSPNQGASGELFF.

V gene TRBV5-1 combines with J gene TRBJ2-4; a possible D gene is TRBD1 (6 bases). This CDR3 is built from 14 residues. V was clipped by 4 bases and J by 0 bases, with 8 bases between them. In germline, CDR1 is SGHRS, CDR2 YFSETQ. CDR3 nucleotide sequence: TGCGCCAGCAGCGGACAGCTAGCCAAAAACATTCAGTACTTC. Its translation is CASSGQLAKNIQYF.